A selection of T cell receptor beta chains follows, all from one sample in a study of OX40 agonist ivuxolimab in advanced cancers. The data were produced by immunoSEQ multiplex PCR, yet TCRdb's version contains in-frame clones alone and is incomplete. The sample has about 67,000 clones, 80% seen once. Sequencing was performed on CD4+ or CD8+ T cells sorted from blood, taken in a trial of the OX40 agonist ivuxolimab. These receptors all stem from an adult with an advanced solid tumor such as melanoma, head and neck, liver or kidney cancer. The conserved cysteine and the conserved F or W are not part of the CDR3 here. D genes are given only for firm matches.

j_call d_call v_call cdr3_length cdr3_aa
TRBJ2-1 TRBD2 TRBV30 12 AWSLTSGGYEQF
TRBJ1-1 TRBD1 TRBV28 10 ASRDRDPEAF
TRBJ2-2 NA TRBV7-2 12 ASKRQAPTGELF
TRBJ2-5 NA TRBV5-6 11 ASNGLMQETQY
TRBJ1-3 NA TRBV28 15 ASSPQRIPRITDTIY
TRBJ2-3 NA TRBV2 10 ASSYAGDTQY
TRBJ1-1 NA TRBV6-4 11 ASSLDRNTEAF
TRBJ1-2 TRBD1 TRBV28 12 ASSMTGGSYGYT
TRBJ1-2 TRBD1 TRBV18 11 ASSPRTGYGYT
TRBJ1-5 TRBD1 TRBV4-1 16 ASSQVGRQGGSNQPQH
TRBJ2-3 NA TRBV6-6 13 ASSYGREGTDTQY
TRBJ2-5 NA TRBV10-3 13 AISPNRGGEETQY
TRBJ1-4 NA TRBV4-1 14 ASSQDPRRANEKLF
TRBJ2-5 TRBD2 TRBV7-2 13 ASSFSGVFQETQY
TRBJ2-7 NA TRBV6-6 12 ASSSSPGLYEQY
TRBJ2-1 NA TRBV11-2 11 ASSLDNFNEQF
TRBJ2-1 TRBD2 TRBV5-6 15 ASSLGSGEPPYNEQF
TRBJ2-5 NA TRBV19 12 ASSGRTVGETQY
TRBJ1-2 NA TRBV27 11 ASSSTNRDGYT
TRBJ1-6 NA TRBV6-5 12 ASSRSVPSSPLH
TRBJ1-2 NA TRBV10-3 9 ATSGGYGYT
TRBJ2-1 NA TRBV19 13 ASSGSGARYNEQF
TRBJ2-2 TRBD2 TRBV7-3 13 ASSPGTSVAGELF
TRBJ2-1 TRBD1 TRBV10-3 11 AIRTGGRDEQF
TRBJ2-5 NA TRBV29-1 12 SDVGTPIQETQY
TRBJ2-1 NA TRBV27 10 ASSPRANEQF
TRBJ2-7 TRBD1 TRBV28 13 ASSPLGTGGGEQY
TRBJ1-2 NA TRBV5-4 15 ASSLVGFRDPNYGYT
TRBJ2-3 TRBD2 TRBV27 14 ASSPGTSGATDTQY
TRBJ1-1 NA TRBV5-5 15 ASSFRLLAFSGGEAF
TRBJ2-2 TRBD1 TRBV29-1 12 SAGGTGGHGELF
TRBJ1-1 NA TRBV2 11 ASSSQRGAEAF
TRBJ1-1 NA TRBV2 12 ASSEARTDGFRL
TRBJ2-7 NA TRBV27 12 ASRAKGRAYEQY
TRBJ1-1 TRBD1 TRBV7-9 15 ASSPRTGGRAVGEAF
TRBJ1-2 TRBD1 TRBV10-3 15 AISEKTGGPTNYGYT
TRBJ1-5 NA TRBV11-2 11 ASSLDSGQPQH
TRBJ2-7 NA TRBV20-1 8 SAPGTGPY
TRBJ2-3 NA TRBV29-1 11 SVFGTSTDTQY
TRBJ1-2 NA TRBV7-2 11 ASSSAGAAGYT
TRBJ2-1 NA TRBV10-2 9 ASSIRNEQF
TRBJ2-2 TRBD2 TRBV4-2 14 ASSPTSGAATGELF
TRBJ2-3 NA TRBV28 11 ASSQEDPDTQY
TRBJ2-1 NA TRBV5-8 13 ASSTPGVEVNEQF
TRBJ1-1 TRBD1 TRBV2 12 ASTEWTGNPEAF
TRBJ1-1 TRBD1 TRBV5-1 15 ASSSAGTGGANTEAF
TRBJ2-5 TRBD2 TRBV5-4 14 ASSTDSGGGQETQY
TRBJ2-1 TRBD1 TRBV19 18 ASSIRRTGVFTSSYNEQF
TRBJ1-1 NA TRBV5-4 12 ASSLDLMNTEAF
TRBJ1-2 NA TRBV18 11 ASSPSEGYGYT
TRBJ2-5 NA TRBV12-2 13 ASRLALRIQETQY
TRBJ1-5 NA TRBV6-1 15 ASSDRVGGKQNQPQH
TRBJ2-1 TRBD2 TRBV5-6 14 ASSLLSSGRAIEQF
TRBJ1-2 TRBD1 TRBV5-4 11 ASSLGTGGGYT
TRBJ2-1 NA TRBV10-3 11 AISEDRYNEQF
TRBJ2-3 TRBD2 TRBV7-2 17 ASSLIGRAGLSSGDTQY
TRBJ1-5 NA TRBV6-6 11 ASSESPNQPQH